The T cell receptor beta chain under discussion was sequenced for a study of T-cell reconstitution after alpha-beta-depleted transplantation in children. The CDR3 totals 15 residues. Germline V gene sequence: CDR1 MNHEY, CDR2 SMNVEV (reference sequence). V lost 9 bases, J lost 5 bases, and 19 bases lay in between. The TCRbeta library was prepared with unique molecular identifiers. TCRdb processed the PCR reads anew with MiXCR; each CDR3 protein has one entry. The sample gives 200,000 to 250,000 distinct CDR3 sequences, around 9.5% of which show up once; 6.2% is in the top ten. This clonotype appeared a few times.

This material consisted of PBMCs from the stem cell graft donor, taken from the stem cell graft. The TCR sequence derives from a human donor who donated a stem cell graft to a child with acute lymphoblastic leukemia. This chain links TRBV27 with TRBJ1-4; possibly TRBD1 for D (5 bases). Here the CDR3 reads CASRRAGGKNEKLFF. The CDR3 bases are TGTGCCAGTCGACGGGCCGGGGGAAAGAATGAAAAACTGTTTTTT.